The clone carrying this T cell receptor (beta chain) was counted a single time. This record belongs to a study of OX40 agonist ivuxolimab in advanced cancers. The table came from immunoSEQ multiplex PCR; TCRdb's copy has only in-frame clones and leaves some out. The data show under 85,000 clones, with 85% seen just once and roughly 3.1% held by the top ten. Germline V CDR1 and CDR2: GTSNPN, SVGIG (reference sequence). The CDR3 is made up of 13 amino acids. V was shortened by 4 bases and J by 7 bases, with 14 bases between the two germline ends. The sequenced sample was CD4+ or CD8+ T cells sorted from blood, obtained in a trial of the OX40 agonist ivuxolimab. The receptor's source is an adult with an advanced solid tumor such as melanoma, head and neck, liver or kidney cancer. The J gene is TRBJ1-5, the V gene TRBV30; possible D gene TRBD1, 5 bases. CDR3 DNA: TGTGCCTGGAATACGGATCCAGGGCAGCCCCAGCATTTT. This translates into CAWNTDPGQPQHF.